The following is a T cell receptor beta chain sequence with its context. This CDR3 contains 17 residues. Germline V CDR1 and CDR2: LNHDA, SQIVND (reference sequence). Deletions cut 2 bases from V and 2 bases from J, with 18 bases between. This record belongs to a study of shared T cell receptors in the human thymus. Clones were sequenced by immunoSEQ multiplex PCR, and TCRdb holds only the in-frame ones, with some missing. The sample consists of 600,000 to 900,000 clones, 70% to 90% of them appearing once. A further study also used this sample, focusing on human thymus T cells.

This TCR derives from a girl in the first two years of life with a congenital heart defect. The gene calls are TRBV19 and TRBJ1-2; perhaps TRBD1 as D (5 bases). The specimen was thymocytes. The CDR3 nucleotides are TGTGCCAGTAGTATAAACTGGGTACAGGAACTCAACTATGGCTACACCTTC. It codes for CASSINWVQELNYGYTF.